The rows below give T cell receptor beta chains drawn from one sample of a study of post-analysis software for immune sequencing data. MiXCR, applied by TCRdb to the PCR reads, yields one record per CDR3 protein. The table has under 200,000 distinct CDR3 sequences, around 36% seen once. This specimen was blood, taken after autologous hematopoietic stem cell transplantation. These TCRs come from a girl between 5 and 17 years old with multiple sclerosis. Both conserved end residues are part of each CDR3. D genes are given only for firm matches. Expanded clones are given a class, and other clones once, few, many or no size at all.

>TRBV5-1|TRBJ2-7|TRBD1|many
TGCGCCAGCAGCTTGAACCCGGGACAGGGGATCGACGAGCAGTACTTC
CASSLNPGQGIDEQYF
>TRBV5-8|TRBJ1-5|-|-
TGTGCCAGCAGCGAGCTTATGGGCACAGGGTACTATAGCAATCTGCCCCAGCATTTT
CASSELMGTGYYSNLPQHF
>TRBV6-1|TRBJ1-2|TRBD1|-
TGTGCCAGCAGTCCGGGACAGGCTAACTATGGCTACACCTTC
CASSPGQANYGYTF
>TRBV6-2/TRBV6-3|TRBJ2-2|TRBD2|-
TGTGCCGTTCGATCCGGGACTACGAACACCGGGGAGCTGTTTTTT
CAVRSGTTNTGELFF
>TRBV6-2/TRBV6-3|TRBJ2-3|TRBD2|few
TGTGCCAGCAGTTGGGCTAGCGGGAGGACCCGAGTCGCGCAGTATTTT
CASSWASGRTRVAQYF
>TRBV6-5|TRBJ2-7|TRBD1|-
TGTGCCAGCAGTTACGAACCCGGGACAGTAGGCTACGAGCAGTACTTC
CASSYEPGTVGYEQYF
>TRBV6-2/TRBV6-3|TRBJ2-7|-|few
TGTGCCAGCAGTCACCGTCTCGGGAACTACGAGCAGTACTTC
CASSHRLGNYEQYF
>TRBV20-1|TRBJ2-7|-|-
TGCAGTGCCCCCATGAGGGGTCAGAGCGAGCAGTACTTC
CSAPMRGQSEQYF
>TRBV27|TRBJ2-1|-|-
TGTGCCAGCAGGAAAAACCGGAGGACGGATGAGCAGTTCTTC
CASRKNRRTDEQFF
>TRBV20-1|TRBJ2-1|TRBD2|-
TGCAGTGCTCAAAGACTAGCGGGAGATAGGTATAATGAGCAGTTCTTC
CSAQRLAGDRYNEQFF
>TRBV28|TRBJ2-7|-|-
TGTGCCAGCAGCCCCCTTTTGAGATCGCCCTACGAGCAGTACTTC
CASSPLLRSPYEQYF
>TRBV28|TRBJ1-2|-|-
TGTGCCAGCACCAATCCCGGGAGGAACTATGGCTACACCTTC
CASTNPGRNYGYTF
>TRBV20-1|TRBJ2-3|-|few
TGCAGTGCCGCGGGACACTGGACAGATACGCAGTATTTT
CSAAGHWTDTQYF
>TRBV11-1|TRBJ2-1|TRBD1|-
TGTGCCAGCAGCCAAAGACAGGGGGGAGCCTACAATGAGCAGTTCTTC
CASSQRQGGAYNEQFF
>TRBV5-5|TRBJ2-7|TRBD1|few
TGTGCCAGCAGCCCGGGGGACAGGGGGCGATCTGACGAGCAGTACTTC
CASSPGDRGRSDEQYF
>TRBV5-1|TRBJ2-4|-|few
TGCGCCAGCAGCGCCTTTGGGGAGATGGGGGAGCAGTACTTC
CASSAFGEMGEQYF
>TRBV5-1|TRBJ2-4|-|few
TGCGCCAGCAGCGAAGGACGGGACCTACTAGCCAAAAACATTCAGTACTTC
CASSEGRDLLAKNIQYF
>TRBV13|TRBJ2-1|-|-
TGTGCCAGCAGCTCCAACAGGTTTAGTGAGGAGCAGTTCTTC
CASSSNRFSEEQFF
>TRBV11-2|TRBJ2-3|-|-
TGTGCCAGCAGCTTGCACCCAACTAGTGGGTCCACAGATACGCAGTATTTT
CASSLHPTSGSTDTQYF
>TRBV5-1|TRBJ2-7|TRBD2|-
TGCGCCAGCAGCTTGGCGGGAGGGCCCAACGAGCAGTACTTC
CASSLAGGPNEQYF
>TRBV5-1|TRBJ2-6|-|-
TGCGCCAGCAGCTTGGAGGCGATCTCTGGGGCCAACGTCCTGACTTTC
CASSLEAISGANVLTF
>TRBV12-3/TRBV12-4|TRBJ2-7|TRBD1|few
TGTGCCAGCAGTTTGGGACAGGGCGGCCACGAGCAGTACTTC
CASSLGQGGHEQYF
>TRBV7-9|TRBJ2-7|TRBD2|-
TGTGCCAGCAGCCTCGCACTAGCGGGCGCCTACGAGCAGTACTTC
CASSLALAGAYEQYF
>TRBV12-3/TRBV12-4|TRBJ2-3|-|-
TGTGCCAGCAGAGCACAGGGGCGACTAGCATCAGATACGCAGTATTTT
CASRAQGRLASDTQYF
>TRBV7-2|TRBJ2-1|-|many
TGTGCCAGCAGCCACGGGGGCTATGAGCAGTTCTTC
CASSHGGYEQFF
>TRBV20-1|TRBJ1-1|TRBD1|-
TGCAGTGCTAGGGGACAGGGGGCCACTGAAGCTTTCTTT
CSARGQGATEAFF
>TRBV18|TRBJ2-7|TRBD1|-
TGTGCCAGCTCCCCTCCAGCACAGGGGGAGTACGAGCAGTACTTC
CASSPPAQGEYEQYF
>TRBV10-3|TRBJ2-7|TRBD2|many
TGTGCCACCGGCTCACAACTAGCGGACATCTACGAGCAGTACTTC
CATGSQLADIYEQYF
>TRBV11-2|TRBJ2-1|-|few
TGTGCCAGCATCCTTCAGCCGCTGTCCTGCAATGAGCAGTTCTTC
CASILQPLSCNEQFF
>TRBV5-1|TRBJ2-7|TRBD1|many
TGCGCCAGCAGCCACCACCGGGACAGGGTCGCCGAGCAGTACTTC
CASSHHRDRVAEQYF
>TRBV10-1|TRBJ2-1|TRBD2|many
TGCGCCAGCAGTGAGGAAGCGGGAGGGGTGAATGAGCAGTTCTTC
CASSEEAGGVNEQFF
>TRBV7-3|TRBJ2-7|TRBD2|-
TGTGCCAGCAGCCAGGGGACTAGCGGGATCGACGAGCAGTACTTC
CASSQGTSGIDEQYF
>TRBV21-1|TRBJ2-1|-|-
TGTGCCAGCAGCAAAATCATCAGAAATGAGCAGTTCTTC
CASSKIIRNEQFF
>TRBV5-1|TRBJ2-1|-|few
TGCGCCAGCAGCCCCGCCCGGGGTTCCTACAATGAGCAGTTCTTC
CASSPARGSYNEQFF
>TRBV20-1|TRBJ2-3|-|many
TGCAGTGCTAACCCGGTTGTGGGCACAGATACGCAGTATTTT
CSANPVVGTDTQYF
>TRBV29-1|TRBJ2-1|-|many
TGCAGCGTTAATCCCGGCAGGGCCGAGGGTGAGCAGTTCTTC
CSVNPGRAEGEQFF
>TRBV5-1|TRBJ1-2|-|-
TGCGCCAGCAGCCTTGTGACAGGAGACATTTATGGCTACACCTTC
CASSLVTGDIYGYTF
>TRBV20-1|TRBJ2-3|-|-
TGCAGTGCTAGAGGATCGATCACAGATACGCAGTATTTT
CSARGSITDTQYF
>TRBV29-1|TRBJ2-1|-|-
TGCAGCGTAGGGGTGAATGAGCAGTTCTTC
CSVGVNEQFF
>TRBV7-2|TRBJ2-3|TRBD1|-
TGTGCCAGCAGCTTAATGGGACAGCTCACAGATACGCAGTATTTT
CASSLMGQLTDTQYF
>TRBV11-2|TRBJ2-3|-|once
TGTGCCAGCAGCCCACCGGGGCCTTACACAGATACGCAGTATTTT
CASSPPGPYTDTQYF
>TRBV10-3|TRBJ1-1|-|many
TGTGCCATCAGTGAAGGCTCAGGGGAGAACACTGAAGCTTTCTTT
CAISEGSGENTEAFF
>TRBV20-1|TRBJ2-1|TRBD1|-
TGCAGTGCTTCGAGGCCGGGGACAGGGGCTATCAATGAGCAGTTCTTC
CSASRPGTGAINEQFF
>TRBV2|TRBJ2-7|-|-
TGTGCCAGCAGTGAACAGGAGTTGGGGCAGTACTTC
CASSEQELGQYF
>TRBV20-1|TRBJ1-2|-|-
TGCAGTGCTAGAGATGGGGAGGGTTATGGCTACACCTTC
CSARDGEGYGYTF
>TRBV7-3|TRBJ2-1|-|many
TGTGCCAGCAGCTTTTCACGGCCACCCAATGAGCAGTTCTTC
CASSFSRPPNEQFF
>TRBV12-3/TRBV12-4|TRBJ2-5|TRBD2|few
TGTGCCAGCAGCCGCGGAATGGCGGGAGAGCAAGAGACCCAGTACTTC
CASSRGMAGEQETQYF
>TRBV3-1|TRBJ2-4|TRBD2|few
TGTGCCAGCAGCCAAGCGGGAGGGCCATGGGAGCAGTACTTC
CASSQAGGPWEQYF
>TRBV7-6|TRBJ1-6|TRBD1|-
TGTGCCAGCAGCTCGACAGGGAATGCGCCCCTCCACTTT
CASSSTGNAPLHF
>TRBV12-3/TRBV12-4|TRBJ1-6|-|-
TGTGCCAGCAGCAATCGCCTCGGGCTACCCCTCCACTTT
CASSNRLGLPLHF
>TRBV7-2|TRBJ2-3|-|few
TGTGCCAGCAGCGCTGGAGGGACAGATACGCAGTATTTT
CASSAGGTDTQYF
>TRBV27|TRBJ1-4|-|few
TGTGCCAGCAGTATGGGGGGCCGGGATGAAAAACTGTTTTTT
CASSMGGRDEKLFF
>TRBV20-1|TRBJ2-4|-|-
TGCAGTGCTAGAGTAGCGGTAAATGACATTCAGTACTTC
CSARVAVNDIQYF
>TRBV19|TRBJ2-7|-|-
TGTGCCAGTGGGGCTACATCCTACGAGCAGTACTTC
CASGATSYEQYF
>TRBV4-2|TRBJ2-7|TRBD2|few
TGTGCCAGCAGCCAAGATGCTAGCGGGGGCTCCTACGAGCAGTACTTC
CASSQDASGGSYEQYF
>TRBV18|TRBJ2-3|TRBD2|-
TGTGCCAGCTCACCACCGGGACTAGCGGGAGGTGCAGATACGCAGTATTTT
CASSPPGLAGGADTQYF
>TRBV20-1|TRBJ2-7|-|many
TGCAGTGCTCCTCGGACTGTTCCCTACGAGCAGTACTTC
CSAPRTVPYEQYF
>TRBV11-2|TRBJ2-6|-|-
TGTGCCAGCAGCTTAGACAGGGAGGCCCCAAGGGGCAGCTCTGGGGCCAACGTCCCGACTTTC
CASSLDREAPRGSSGANVPTF
>TRBV25-1|TRBJ2-7|-|few
TGTGCCAGCAGTGGCATGGTCTTAGGGGACGAGCAGTACTTC
CASSGMVLGDEQYF